These T cell receptor beta chains were read from a single sample in a study of blood T cell repertoires in COVID-19. Assay: immunoSEQ multiplex PCR; the TCRdb copy retains only in-frame clones and omits some. The sample has approximately 96,000 clones, roughly 96% seen once. The sequenced sample was peripheral blood. Every receptor here comes from a human donor with active COVID-19. The donor label of this sample is uncertain. Both conserved end residues are part of each CDR3. A D gene is named only where the DNA matches it firmly. Size is stated for part of the rows, as once, few or many counts, or as a class when the clone is expanded.

TRBV29-1	NA	NA	TRBJ2-1	TGCAGCGTTGGACTAGGAGGCTACAATGAGCAGTTCTTC	CSVGLGGYNEQFF
TRBV15	NA	TRBD2	TRBJ2-1	TGTGCCACCAGCAGCCCTCATTTAGCGGGGACCTACAATGAGCAGTTCTTC	CATSSPHLAGTYNEQFF
TRBV28	NA	TRBD2	TRBJ2-2	TGTGCCAGCAACCTAGCGGGAGGTACCGGGGAGCTGTTTTTT	CASNLAGGTGELFF
TRBV7-7	NA	TRBD2	TRBJ2-7	TGTGCTAAGCCCCCACTAGCGTTGTCCTACGAGCAGTACTTC	CAKPPLALSYEQYF
TRBV7-9	few	NA	TRBJ1-2	TGTGCCAGCAGCTCGACAGTTACTATGGTGGGCTACACCTTC	CASSSTVTMVGYTF
TRBV3-1/TRBV3-2	NA	NA	TRBJ2-3	TGTGCCAGCAGCCATGTACCGGGACAAGTCACAGATACGCAGTATTTT	CASSHVPGQVTDTQYF
TRBV5-1	NA	NA	TRBJ2-1	TGCGCCAGCAGCTTGGTGGAGAACACCGATAATTACAATGAGCAGTTCTTC	CASSLVENTDNYNEQFF
TRBV27	once	NA	TRBJ2-3	TGTGCCAGCAGTTTATACTCGGGACAGATACTAGCCCCTGGCACAGATACGCAGTATTTT	CASSLYSGQILAPGTDTQYF
TRBV24-1	NA	NA	TRBJ2-3	TGTGCCACCAGTGATTTCTGGCGGGGCACAGATACGCAGTATTTT	CATSDFWRGTDTQYF
TRBV6-5	NA	TRBD1	TRBJ1-6	TGTGCCAGCACTCCGACAGGGGATTCACCCCTCCACTTT	CASTPTGDSPLHF
TRBV7-8	NA	NA	TRBJ2-1	TGTGCCAGCAGCTCCCTGGGGGACTTGCCACACAATGAGCAGTTCTTC	CASSSLGDLPHNEQFF
TRBV6-5	NA	NA	TRBJ1-2	TGTGCCAGCACCCGACTCAGGCGGACAGACTATGGCTACACCTTC	CASTRLRRTDYGYTF
TRBV6-5	NA	NA	TRBJ2-2	TGTGCCGTCCGGAGGGGAACCGGGGAGCTGTTTTTT	CAVRRGTGELFF
TRBV5-1	NA	TRBD1	TRBJ2-3	TGCGCCAGCAGCTTGACAGGGGGCTTTGGCACAGATACGCAGTATTTT	CASSLTGGFGTDTQYF
TRBV25-1	once	TRBD1	TRBJ2-3	TGTGCCACCTGGACAGGAGCAGATACGCAGTATTTT	CATWTGADTQYF
TRBV19	NA	TRBD1	TRBJ1-3	TGTGCCAGTAGTATCCCCCCATGGGACAGGGGAGGAAACACCATATATTTT	CASSIPPWDRGGNTIYF
TRBV27	NA	TRBD2	TRBJ2-7	TGTGCCAGCAGTTCCAGGACTAGTACCGCCGAGCAGTACTTC	CASSSRTSTAEQYF
TRBV4-2	NA	TRBD2	TRBJ2-7	TGTGCCAGCAGCCAAGACCTAGCGGGCTCTCAGGGAATCTACGAGCAGTACTTC	CASSQDLAGSQGIYEQYF
TRBV9	NA	NA	TRBJ2-7	TGTGCCAGCAGCGTAGCCCAGGAGGGCCTCTACGAGCAGTACTTC	CASSVAQEGLYEQYF
TRBV3-1/TRBV3-2	once	TRBD2	TRBJ2-7	TGTGCCAGCAGCCAACTCCGACGGGGAGGGGTCGAGCAGTACTTC	CASSQLRRGGVEQYF
TRBV5-1	NA	NA	TRBJ2-2	TGCGCCAGCAGCTTGGACTTTGCAGGGAACACCGGGGAGCTGTTTTTT	CASSLDFAGNTGELFF
TRBV5-1	few	TRBD1	TRBJ1-6	TGCGCCAGCAGCTTGGCCGAGACAGGGGCCAATAATTCACCCCTCCACTTT	CASSLAETGANNSPLHF
TRBV29-1	NA	TRBD2	TRBJ2-1	TGCAGCGCCGCCTCGCTAGCGGGGGGTTTCCTTGGCAATGAGCAGTTCTTC	CSAASLAGGFLGNEQFF
TRBV4-3	NA	TRBD2	TRBJ2-2	TGCGCCAGCAGCCTCAGACTAGCGGTCCTTTCGGGGGAGCTGTTTTTT	CASSLRLAVLSGELFF
TRBV5-6	NA	TRBD1	TRBJ2-2	TGTGCCAGCAGCCCGGGACAGGGAACCGGGGAGCTGTTTTTT	CASSPGQGTGELFF
TRBV6-5	NA	NA	TRBJ2-7	TGTGCCAGCAGTAAGACAGATTACTACGAGCAGTACTTC	CASSKTDYYEQYF
TRBV27	NA	TRBD2	TRBJ2-7	TGTGCCAGGACCTCTAGCGGGAGGGTCCCCCCCTACGAGCAGTACTTC	CARTSSGRVPPYEQYF
TRBV4-3	NA	NA	TRBJ2-2	TGCGCCAGCAGCCAAGATACGGACTACGAGCGATTGGAGCTGTTTTTT	CASSQDTDYERLELFF
TRBV19	NA	TRBD2	TRBJ2-1	TGTGCCAGTAGTAGAGGACTAGCGATCGATGAGCAGTTCTTC	CASSRGLAIDEQFF
TRBV24-1	NA	NA	TRBJ1-5	TGTGCCACCGCCGCCGGGGGGGGCAATCAGCCCCAGCATTTT	CATAAGGGNQPQHF
TRBV11-3	NA	NA	TRBJ2-5	TGTGCCAGCAGCTTAGTTAGCCAAGAGACCCAGTACTTC	CASSLVSQETQYF
TRBV6-5	few	TRBD2	TRBJ2-5	TGTGCCAGCAGTCCCACCGGGGGGAAAGAGACCCAGTACTTC	CASSPTGGKETQYF
TRBV4-1	NA	NA	TRBJ2-5	TGCGCCAGCAGCCAAGGGGAGATATTCCAAGAGACCCAGTACTTC	CASSQGEIFQETQYF
TRBV6-5	NA	TRBD2	TRBJ2-5	TGTGCCAGCGGATACCCTAGCGGGTACTTC	CASGYPSGYF
TRBV11-3	NA	TRBD1	TRBJ1-1	TGTGCCAGCAGCACAGGACAGGTGAACACTGAAGCTTTCTTT	CASSTGQVNTEAFF
TRBV5-1	NA	NA	TRBJ2-3	TGCGCCAGCAGCTCCGCGTCGCGGACTAGCACAGATACGCAGTATTTT	CASSSASRTSTDTQYF
TRBV7-2	NA	NA	TRBJ1-3	TGTGCCAGCAGCTTCTACAGGGTGTATGGAAACACCATATATTTT	CASSFYRVYGNTIYF
TRBV3-1/TRBV3-2	NA	TRBD2	TRBJ2-7	TGTGCCAGCAGCCAAGACCGGACTAGCGGGAGTTTGGGGTCCTACGAGCAGTACTTC	CASSQDRTSGSLGSYEQYF
TRBV20-1	NA	TRBD2	TRBJ2-7	TGCAGTGCTACTGAACTAGCGGGGGCTTTCTCCTACGAGCAGTACTTC	CSATELAGAFSYEQYF
TRBV5-1	NA	NA	TRBJ2-4	TGCGCCAGCAGCCCACAGGATCGGGACATTCAGTACTTC	CASSPQDRDIQYF
TRBV5-1	NA	TRBD1	TRBJ2-7	TGCGCCAGCAGCTCCGGGACAGCAAACCCGGCCTACGAGCAGTACTTC	CASSSGTANPAYEQYF
TRBV5-1	NA	NA	TRBJ2-5	TGCGCCAGCAGCTTCCCAGCGGGTACTGGCGAGACCCAGTACTTC	CASSFPAGTGETQYF
TRBV5-4	NA	TRBD1	TRBJ2-7	TGTGCCAGCAGCCCGGGACAGGGACCCTACTACGAGCAGTACTTC	CASSPGQGPYYEQYF
TRBV6-2/TRBV6-3	NA	NA	TRBJ1-5	TGTGCCAGCAGTTACTCGCTTCTCGGTGAACTCACGGATCAGCCCCAGCATTTT	CASSYSLLGELTDQPQHF
TRBV9	NA	TRBD2	TRBJ2-7	TGTGCCAGCAGCACGCGACTAGCGGGAGTTTCCGAGCAGTACTTC	CASSTRLAGVSEQYF
TRBV5-6	NA	NA	TRBJ2-1	TGTGCCAGCAGCAAGGGACTGACGGAGGGGCACAATGAGCAGTTCTTC	CASSKGLTEGHNEQFF
TRBV11-2	NA	NA	TRBJ2-5	TGTGCCAGCAGCCGACAGGAAGGAAAGACCCAGTACTTC	CASSRQEGKTQYF
TRBV2	NA	NA	TRBJ1-3	TGTGCCAGCAGTGAAGGGGCGCATATATATTTT	CASSEGAHIYF
TRBV2	NA	TRBD2	TRBJ2-5	TGTGCCAATGACCAGCGGGGGGGTGAAGAGACCCAGTACTTC	CANDQRGGEETQYF